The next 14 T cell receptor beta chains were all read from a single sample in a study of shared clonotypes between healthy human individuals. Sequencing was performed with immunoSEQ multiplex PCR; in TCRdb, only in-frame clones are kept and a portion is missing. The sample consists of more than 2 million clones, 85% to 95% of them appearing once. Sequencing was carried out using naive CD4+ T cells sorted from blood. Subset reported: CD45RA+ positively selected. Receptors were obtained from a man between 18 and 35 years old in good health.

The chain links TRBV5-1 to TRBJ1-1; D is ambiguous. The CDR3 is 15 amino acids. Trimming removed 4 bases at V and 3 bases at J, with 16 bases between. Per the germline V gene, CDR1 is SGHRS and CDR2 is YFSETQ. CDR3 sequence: CASSPDPRRDTEAFF. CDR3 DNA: TGCGCCAGCAGCCCGGACCCCCGGCGGGACACTGAAGCTTTCTTT. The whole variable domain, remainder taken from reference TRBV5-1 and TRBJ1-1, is KAGVTQTPRYLIKTRGQQVTLSCSPISGHRSVSWYQQTPGQGLQFLFEYFSETQRNKGNFPGRFSGRQFSNSRSEMNVSTLELGDSALYLCASSPDPRRDTEAFFGQGTRLTVV.

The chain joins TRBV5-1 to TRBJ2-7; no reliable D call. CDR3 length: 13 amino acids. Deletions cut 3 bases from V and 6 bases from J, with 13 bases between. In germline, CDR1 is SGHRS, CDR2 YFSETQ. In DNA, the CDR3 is TGCGCCAGCAGCTCAGCCCTGTCGGGCGAGCAGTACTTC. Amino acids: CASSSALSGEQYF.

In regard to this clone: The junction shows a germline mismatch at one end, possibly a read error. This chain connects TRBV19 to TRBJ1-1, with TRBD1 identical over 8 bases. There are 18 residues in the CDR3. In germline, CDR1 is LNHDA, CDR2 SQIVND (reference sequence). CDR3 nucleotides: TGTGCCAGTATTCCTAGGTGGACAGGGACATTTCTGAATACTGAAGCTTTCTTT. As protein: CASIPRWTGTFLNTEAFF.

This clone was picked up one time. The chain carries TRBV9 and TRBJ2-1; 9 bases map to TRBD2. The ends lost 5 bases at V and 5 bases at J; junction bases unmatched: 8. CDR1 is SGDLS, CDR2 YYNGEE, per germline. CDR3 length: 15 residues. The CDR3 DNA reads TGTGCCAGCAGTGAAAGCGGGGGGCCCAACAATGAGCAGTTCTTC. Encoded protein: CASSESGGPNNEQFF. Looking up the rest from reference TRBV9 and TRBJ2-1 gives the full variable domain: DSGVTQTPKHLITATGQRVTLRCSPRSGDLSVYWYQQSLDQGLQFLIQYYNGEERAKGNILERFSAQQFPDLHSELNLSSLELGDSALYFCASSESGGPNNEQFFGPGTRLTVL.

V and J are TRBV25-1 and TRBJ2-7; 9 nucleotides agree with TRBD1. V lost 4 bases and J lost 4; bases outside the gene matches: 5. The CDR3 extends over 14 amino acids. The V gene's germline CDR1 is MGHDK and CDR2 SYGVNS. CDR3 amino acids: CASSGTGVRYEQYF. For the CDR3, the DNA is TGTGCCAGCAGTGGGACAGGGGTAAGGTACGAGCAGTACTTC.

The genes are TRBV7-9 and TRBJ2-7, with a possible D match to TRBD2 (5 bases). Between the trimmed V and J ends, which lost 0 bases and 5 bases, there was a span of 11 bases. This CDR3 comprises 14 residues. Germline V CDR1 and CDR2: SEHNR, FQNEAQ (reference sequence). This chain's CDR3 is CASSLAGAIHEQYF. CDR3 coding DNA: TGTGCCAGCAGCTTAGCGGGAGCGATCCACGAGCAGTACTTC. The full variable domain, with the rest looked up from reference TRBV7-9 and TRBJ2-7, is DTGVSQNPRHKITKRGQNVTFRCDPISEHNRLYWYRQTLGQGPEFLTYFQNEAQLEKSRLLSDRFSAERPKGSFSTLEIQRTEQGDSAMYLCASSLAGAIHEQYFGPGTRLTVT.

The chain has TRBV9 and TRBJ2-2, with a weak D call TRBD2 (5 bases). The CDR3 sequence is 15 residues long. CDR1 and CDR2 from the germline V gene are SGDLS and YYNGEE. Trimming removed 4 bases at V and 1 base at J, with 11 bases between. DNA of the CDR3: TGTGCCAGCAGCCCAGGAGGCCTGAACACCGGGGAGCTGTTTTTT. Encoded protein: CASSPGGLNTGELFF. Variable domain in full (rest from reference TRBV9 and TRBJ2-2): DSGVTQTPKHLITATGQRVTLRCSPRSGDLSVYWYQQSLDQGLQFLIQYYNGEERAKGNILERFSAQQFPDLHSELNLSSLELGDSALYFCASSPGGLNTGELFFGEGSRLTVL.

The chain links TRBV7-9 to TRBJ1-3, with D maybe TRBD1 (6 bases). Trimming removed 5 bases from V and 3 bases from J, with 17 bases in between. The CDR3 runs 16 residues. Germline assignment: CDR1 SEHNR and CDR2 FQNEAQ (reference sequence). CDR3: CASSPWGGDGGNTIYF. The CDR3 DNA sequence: TGTGCCAGCAGCCCCTGGGGGGGCGACGGTGGAAACACCATATATTTT.

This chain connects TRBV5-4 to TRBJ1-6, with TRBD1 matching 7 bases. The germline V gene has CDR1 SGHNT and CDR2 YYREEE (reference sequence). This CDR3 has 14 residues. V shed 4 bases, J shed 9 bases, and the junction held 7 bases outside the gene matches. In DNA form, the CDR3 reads TGTGCCAGCAGCGTCGGGACAGATGTTTCACCCCTCCACTTT. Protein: CASSVGTDVSPLHF.

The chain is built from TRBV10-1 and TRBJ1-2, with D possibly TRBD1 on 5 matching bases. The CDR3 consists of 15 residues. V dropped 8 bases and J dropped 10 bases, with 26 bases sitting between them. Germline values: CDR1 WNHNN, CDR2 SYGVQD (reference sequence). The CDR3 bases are TGCGCCAGCCCACCCTTACAGGACACTGCCTTAGACTACACCTTC. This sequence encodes CASPPLQDTALDYTF.

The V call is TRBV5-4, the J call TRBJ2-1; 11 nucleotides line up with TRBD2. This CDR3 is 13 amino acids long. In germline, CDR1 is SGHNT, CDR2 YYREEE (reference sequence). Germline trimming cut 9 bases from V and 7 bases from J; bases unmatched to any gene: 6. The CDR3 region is CATLAGGGNEQFF. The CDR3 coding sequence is TGTGCCACTCTAGCGGGAGGCGGAAATGAGCAGTTCTTC.

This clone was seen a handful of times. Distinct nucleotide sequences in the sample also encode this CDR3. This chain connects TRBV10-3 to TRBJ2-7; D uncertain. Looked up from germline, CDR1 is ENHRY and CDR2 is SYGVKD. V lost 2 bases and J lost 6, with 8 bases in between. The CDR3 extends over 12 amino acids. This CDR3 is CAISELGVEQYF. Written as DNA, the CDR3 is TGTGCCATCAGTGAGCTTGGGGTCGAGCAGTACTTC.

CDR3 residues: CASASHGVDVRYQPQHF. CDR3 sequence (DNA): TGTGCCAGCGCCTCTCATGGGGTAGATGTGAGGTATCAGCCCCAGCATTTT. The gene calls are TRBV5-6 and TRBJ1-5; D gene ambiguous. The CDR3 runs 17 residues. V shed 7 bases and J shed 5 bases, with 25 bases lying between them. Germline lookup yields CDR1 SGHDT and CDR2 YYEEEE.

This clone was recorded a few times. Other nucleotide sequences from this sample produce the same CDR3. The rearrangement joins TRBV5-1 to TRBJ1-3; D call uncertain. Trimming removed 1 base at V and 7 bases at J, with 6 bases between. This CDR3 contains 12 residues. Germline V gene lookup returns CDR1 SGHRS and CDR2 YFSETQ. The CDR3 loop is CASSLQGNTIYF. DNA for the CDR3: TGCGCCAGCAGCTTGCAAGGTAACACCATATATTTT. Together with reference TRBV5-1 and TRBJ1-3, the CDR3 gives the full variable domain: KAGVTQTPRYLIKTRGQQVTLSCSPISGHRSVSWYQQTPGQGLQFLFEYFSETQRNKGNFPGRFSGRQFSNSRSEMNVSTLELGDSALYLCASSLQGNTIYFGEGSWLTVV.